The rows below give T cell receptor beta chains drawn from one sample of a study of cytomegalovirus exposure and HLA in healthy donors. Clones were sequenced by immunoSEQ multiplex PCR, and TCRdb holds only the in-frame ones, with some missing. The profile shows 140,000 or so clones, roughly nine tenths of them singletons. The sequencing input was PBMCs. The origin of the receptors is a woman under 30 in good health and CMV-seropositive. Both conserved end residues are part of each CDR3. The D gene is left open where the match is weak. Expanded clones are given a class, and other clones once, few, many or no size at all.

j_gene: TRBJ2-2; abundance: NA; v_gene: TRBV7-3; d_gene: NA; CDR3nt: TGTGCCAGCAGGCCCTCCGCGACCGGGGAGCTGTTTTTT; CDR3aa: CASRPSATGELFF
j_gene: TRBJ1-1; abundance: NA; v_gene: TRBV6-5; d_gene: TRBD1; CDR3nt: TGTGCCAGCAGCCCTGACAGGGTAACTGAAGCTTTCTTT; CDR3aa: CASSPDRVTEAFF
j_gene: TRBJ2-3; abundance: NA; v_gene: TRBV5-8; d_gene: TRBD2; CDR3nt: TGTGCCAGCAGCGGGCTAGCGGGGACATGGAGCACAGATACGCAGTATTTT; CDR3aa: CASSGLAGTWSTDTQYF
j_gene: TRBJ2-3; abundance: NA; v_gene: TRBV7-6; d_gene: NA; CDR3nt: TGTGCCAGCAGCTCAATACGGGGAGTACCTAGCACAGATACGCAGTATTTT; CDR3aa: CASSSIRGVPSTDTQYF
j_gene: TRBJ1-6; abundance: once; v_gene: TRBV7-8; d_gene: NA; CDR3nt: TGTGCCAGCAGCTCCCGGGTAGGGGGGGGCTATAATTCACCCCTCCACTTT; CDR3aa: CASSSRVGGGYNSPLHF
j_gene: TRBJ1-5; abundance: NA; v_gene: TRBV4-1; d_gene: NA; CDR3nt: TGCGCCAGCAGCCTCTCCGGAGGGCCTAGGGACGGCAATCAGCCCCAGCATTTT; CDR3aa: CASSLSGGPRDGNQPQHF
j_gene: TRBJ2-3; abundance: NA; v_gene: TRBV4-1; d_gene: TRBD2; CDR3nt: TGCGCCAGCAGCCAAGACGCCCCCCTAGCGGCCCCTCATACGCAGTATTTT; CDR3aa: CASSQDAPLAAPHTQYF
j_gene: TRBJ1-6; abundance: few; v_gene: TRBV19; d_gene: TRBD1; CDR3nt: TGTGCCAGTAGTATTGGAGGGGGCTCACCCCTCCACTTT; CDR3aa: CASSIGGGSPLHF
j_gene: TRBJ1-6; abundance: NA; v_gene: TRBV7-8; d_gene: TRBD1; CDR3nt: TGTGCCAGCAGCCCGGGGACAGTTTCGAGCTCCTATAATTCACCCCTCCACTTT; CDR3aa: CASSPGTVSSSYNSPLHF
j_gene: TRBJ1-2; abundance: many; v_gene: TRBV5-4; d_gene: TRBD1; CDR3nt: TGTGCCAGCAGCTTAGGGGGCGCGGTCTATGGCTACACCTTC; CDR3aa: CASSLGGAVYGYTF
j_gene: TRBJ2-5; abundance: NA; v_gene: TRBV27; d_gene: TRBD1; CDR3nt: TGTGCCAGCAGTATGACAGGGGGCACAGAGACCCAGTACTTC; CDR3aa: CASSMTGGTETQYF
j_gene: TRBJ1-1; abundance: NA; v_gene: TRBV6-5; d_gene: NA; CDR3nt: TGTGCCAGCAGACCCCGCAGGAACACTGAAGCTTTCTTT; CDR3aa: CASRPRRNTEAFF
j_gene: TRBJ2-1; abundance: NA; v_gene: TRBV2; d_gene: NA; CDR3nt: TGTGCCAGCCAGGACAGAGACTGGGACAATGAGCAGTTCTTC; CDR3aa: CASQDRDWDNEQFF
j_gene: TRBJ2-1; abundance: NA; v_gene: TRBV19; d_gene: NA; CDR3nt: TGTGCCAGTAGTCACGGGGGACGGAGCTCCTACAATGAGCAGTTCTTC; CDR3aa: CASSHGGRSSYNEQFF
j_gene: TRBJ2-3; abundance: NA; v_gene: TRBV9; d_gene: NA; CDR3nt: TGTGCCAGCAGCTACACTAGTGACAGGACCACAGATACGCAGTATTTT; CDR3aa: CASSYTSDRTTDTQYF
j_gene: TRBJ2-2; abundance: NA; v_gene: TRBV2; d_gene: NA; CDR3nt: TGTGCCAGCACCCGGAGGGGAGCGAACACCGGGGAGCTGTTTTTT; CDR3aa: CASTRRGANTGELFF
j_gene: TRBJ2-5; abundance: NA; v_gene: TRBV29-1; d_gene: TRBD1; CDR3nt: TGCAGCGCCAGTCCCGGGACAGGTCTCCAAGAGACCCAGTACTTC; CDR3aa: CSASPGTGLQETQYF
j_gene: TRBJ2-7; abundance: NA; v_gene: TRBV5-1; d_gene: NA; CDR3nt: TGCGCCAGCAGCGCCTCGACAGCCGTCTACGAGCAGTACTTC; CDR3aa: CASSASTAVYEQYF
j_gene: TRBJ2-5; abundance: NA; v_gene: TRBV9; d_gene: TRBD2; CDR3nt: TGTGCCAGCAGCGGGGGACTAGCGCTAGAGACCCAGTACTTC; CDR3aa: CASSGGLALETQYF
j_gene: TRBJ2-3; abundance: NA; v_gene: TRBV11-2; d_gene: NA; CDR3nt: TGTGCCAGCAGCCTTCTCCGGGCAGATACGCAGTATTTT; CDR3aa: CASSLLRADTQYF
j_gene: TRBJ1-3; abundance: NA; v_gene: TRBV7-9; d_gene: NA; CDR3nt: TGTGCCAGCAGCTTAGTCTTAGGACAGAGCTCTGGAAACACCATATATTTT; CDR3aa: CASSLVLGQSSGNTIYF
j_gene: TRBJ1-3; abundance: once; v_gene: TRBV25-1; d_gene: TRBD1; CDR3nt: TGTGCCAGCAGTGAATCCCTCCAGGGGGGATCTGGAAACACCATATATTTT; CDR3aa: CASSESLQGGSGNTIYF
j_gene: TRBJ1-3; abundance: NA; v_gene: TRBV2; d_gene: TRBD1; CDR3nt: TGTGCCAGCAGCCCCGGGACAGGGGGCAGGAGCTCTGGAAACACTATATATTTT; CDR3aa: CASSPGTGGRSSGNTIYF
j_gene: TRBJ1-3; abundance: NA; v_gene: TRBV7-9; d_gene: NA; CDR3nt: TGTGCCAGCGGATACAGGGCAGTTGGAAACACCATATATTTT; CDR3aa: CASGYRAVGNTIYF
j_gene: TRBJ2-5; abundance: NA; v_gene: TRBV27; d_gene: TRBD1; CDR3nt: TGTGCCAGCAGCCCTATGGGGACAGGGTATCAGGAGACCCAGTACTTC; CDR3aa: CASSPMGTGYQETQYF
j_gene: TRBJ2-7; abundance: NA; v_gene: TRBV6-5; d_gene: NA; CDR3nt: TGTGCCAGCAGTTATTACGGAACAGATTACGAGCAGTACTTC; CDR3aa: CASSYYGTDYEQYF
j_gene: TRBJ2-7; abundance: NA; v_gene: TRBV27; d_gene: TRBD1; CDR3nt: TGTGCCAGCAGTTCGGGACAGAAAAATAACGAGCAGTACTTC; CDR3aa: CASSSGQKNNEQYF
j_gene: TRBJ2-3; abundance: NA; v_gene: TRBV27; d_gene: NA; CDR3nt: TGTGCCAGCAGTTTAGTGGGGGGGCCGGGACATACGCAGTATTTT; CDR3aa: CASSLVGGPGHTQYF
j_gene: TRBJ2-3; abundance: NA; v_gene: TRBV4-2; d_gene: TRBD1; CDR3nt: TGTGCCAGCAGCCCCGGACAGGGTACAGATACGCAGTATTTT; CDR3aa: CASSPGQGTDTQYF
j_gene: TRBJ1-6; abundance: NA; v_gene: TRBV23-1; d_gene: TRBD1; CDR3nt: TGCGCCAGCAGTCAATCACGTGATAGCCGGTTAACAGGGGGCGCGAAAAATTCACCCCTCCACTTT; CDR3aa: CASSQSRDSRLTGGAKNSPLHF
j_gene: TRBJ2-3; abundance: NA; v_gene: TRBV6-1; d_gene: NA; CDR3nt: TGTGCCAGCAGTGAAAGTTTTAGGGCTAGCGGCACAGATACGCAGTATTTT; CDR3aa: CASSESFRASGTDTQYF
j_gene: TRBJ1-4; abundance: NA; v_gene: TRBV5-6; d_gene: TRBD1; CDR3nt: TGTGCCAGCAGTTGGACAGGGAGCACACTGGGTGAAAAACTGTTTTTT; CDR3aa: CASSWTGSTLGEKLFF
j_gene: TRBJ2-7; abundance: NA; v_gene: TRBV28; d_gene: TRBD1; CDR3nt: TGTGCCAGCAGTCCCGGCGGACAGGGGGCGCGCGAGCAGTACTTC; CDR3aa: CASSPGGQGAREQYF
j_gene: TRBJ1-6; abundance: NA; v_gene: TRBV5-1; d_gene: NA; CDR3nt: TGCGCCAGCAGCTTGCTGCCCCGGACAGTTTTTTATAATTCACCCCTCCACTTT; CDR3aa: CASSLLPRTVFYNSPLHF
j_gene: TRBJ1-2; abundance: once; v_gene: TRBV4-1; d_gene: NA; CDR3nt: TGCGCCAGCAGCCAAGATTGGCCAGGGGACTATGGCTACACCTTC; CDR3aa: CASSQDWPGDYGYTF
j_gene: TRBJ2-2; abundance: NA; v_gene: TRBV2; d_gene: TRBD2; CDR3nt: TGTGCCAGCCTCAAAACCCGGGGGGTCGGGGAGCTGTTTTTT; CDR3aa: CASLKTRGVGELFF
j_gene: TRBJ2-7; abundance: NA; v_gene: TRBV7-8; d_gene: TRBD1; CDR3nt: TGTGCCAGCAGCTTACAGCAGGGGGCTGATTACGAGCAGTACTTC; CDR3aa: CASSLQQGADYEQYF
j_gene: TRBJ2-5; abundance: once; v_gene: TRBV7-2; d_gene: TRBD2; CDR3nt: TGTGCCAGCAGCTTAGATGGTAGCGGGGGGACGGAGACCCAGTACTTC; CDR3aa: CASSLDGSGGTETQYF
j_gene: TRBJ2-5; abundance: NA; v_gene: TRBV11-2; d_gene: TRBD2; CDR3nt: TGTGCCAGCAGCACGACTAGCGGTCAGGGGGAGACCCAGTACTTC; CDR3aa: CASSTTSGQGETQYF
j_gene: TRBJ1-5; abundance: NA; v_gene: TRBV7-2; d_gene: TRBD1; CDR3nt: TGTGCCAGCAGTCTTACAGGGGATTGGACTCAGCCCCAGCATTTT; CDR3aa: CASSLTGDWTQPQHF
j_gene: TRBJ2-5; abundance: NA; v_gene: TRBV2; d_gene: NA; CDR3nt: TGTGCCAGCAGTTATTGGGCTAGCGACCAAGAGACCCAGTACTTC; CDR3aa: CASSYWASDQETQYF
j_gene: TRBJ1-1; abundance: NA; v_gene: TRBV27; d_gene: TRBD1; CDR3nt: TGTGCCAGCAGTTTATCGGCAGGGGGCGACCCCGGCGGGACTGAAGCTTTCTTT; CDR3aa: CASSLSAGGDPGGTEAFF
j_gene: TRBJ1-4; abundance: NA; v_gene: TRBV5-4; d_gene: NA; CDR3nt: TGTGCCAGCAGCCCTGGAGTCGCAACTAATGAAAAACTGTTTTTT; CDR3aa: CASSPGVATNEKLFF
j_gene: TRBJ1-4; abundance: NA; v_gene: TRBV5-4; d_gene: TRBD1; CDR3nt: TGTGCCAGCAGCTTGGCGACGACAGGGGGCGAAAAACTGTTTTTT; CDR3aa: CASSLATTGGEKLFF
j_gene: TRBJ2-7; abundance: NA; v_gene: TRBV30; d_gene: TRBD2; CDR3nt: TGTGCCTGGGGACTAGCGGGGGGGTCCTACGAGCAGTACTTC; CDR3aa: CAWGLAGGSYEQYF
j_gene: TRBJ1-6; abundance: NA; v_gene: TRBV2; d_gene: NA; CDR3nt: TGTGCCAGCAGTGAGGGGCCGCTTCAGTCCTATAATTCACCCCTCCACTTT; CDR3aa: CASSEGPLQSYNSPLHF
j_gene: TRBJ2-7; abundance: NA; v_gene: TRBV9; d_gene: TRBD1; CDR3nt: TGTGCCAGCAGCGCCCGGGACAGCCCTTCCGAGCAGTACTTC; CDR3aa: CASSARDSPSEQYF
j_gene: TRBJ1-6; abundance: NA; v_gene: TRBV13; d_gene: TRBD1; CDR3nt: TGTGCCAGCAGTTACCTCGCGGGACAGGTGTTTTCACCCCTCCACTTT; CDR3aa: CASSYLAGQVFSPLHF
j_gene: TRBJ2-5; abundance: NA; v_gene: TRBV18; d_gene: NA; CDR3nt: TGTGCCAGCTCACCACCGGACTACCGGGAAACCCAGTACTTC; CDR3aa: CASSPPDYRETQYF
j_gene: TRBJ1-2; abundance: few; v_gene: TRBV5-1; d_gene: TRBD1; CDR3nt: TGCGCCAGCAGCTTGGGACAGGGAGCTAACTATGGCTACACCTTC; CDR3aa: CASSLGQGANYGYTF
j_gene: TRBJ1-4; abundance: NA; v_gene: TRBV5-1; d_gene: NA; CDR3nt: TGCGCCAGCAGCCCCGGGTCCTCAACTAATGAAAAACTGTTTTTT; CDR3aa: CASSPGSSTNEKLFF
j_gene: TRBJ2-7; abundance: NA; v_gene: TRBV28; d_gene: TRBD1; CDR3nt: TGTGCCACTTCAGGGGGACACTCCTACGAGCAGTACTTC; CDR3aa: CATSGGHSYEQYF
j_gene: TRBJ1-1; abundance: few; v_gene: TRBV7-2; d_gene: TRBD1; CDR3nt: TGTGCCAGCAGCGCACAGGGGTCCACTGAAGCTTTCTTT; CDR3aa: CASSAQGSTEAFF
j_gene: TRBJ1-6; abundance: NA; v_gene: TRBV30; d_gene: TRBD1; CDR3nt: TGTGCCTGGAGGCAGACAGGGCTCAATAATTCACCCCTCCACTTT; CDR3aa: CAWRQTGLNNSPLHF
j_gene: TRBJ2-7; abundance: NA; v_gene: TRBV4-3; d_gene: TRBD2; CDR3nt: TGCGCCAGCAGCCAAGAGTCCTCCGCGGGGGGCCCCTACGAGCAGTACTTC; CDR3aa: CASSQESSAGGPYEQYF
j_gene: TRBJ2-5; abundance: NA; v_gene: TRBV7-9; d_gene: NA; CDR3nt: TGTGCCAGCAGCTTAAGTGGGGCCCAAGAGACCCAGTACTTC; CDR3aa: CASSLSGAQETQYF
j_gene: TRBJ2-3; abundance: NA; v_gene: TRBV18; d_gene: NA; CDR3nt: TGTGCCAGCTCACCCCGGACAGTCGGGGTTGGAGATACGCAGTATTTT; CDR3aa: CASSPRTVGVGDTQYF
j_gene: TRBJ1-6; abundance: NA; v_gene: TRBV5-1; d_gene: TRBD1; CDR3nt: TGCGCCAGCAGCTCACAGGGGGCAGATTTTTCACCCCTCCACTTT; CDR3aa: CASSSQGADFSPLHF
j_gene: TRBJ2-3; abundance: NA; v_gene: TRBV19; d_gene: TRBD2; CDR3nt: TGTGCCAGTAGTGGGACGGGGGGGCCGGCAAATACGCAGTATTTT; CDR3aa: CASSGTGGPANTQYF
j_gene: TRBJ2-3; abundance: NA; v_gene: TRBV10-2; d_gene: NA; CDR3nt: TGCGCCAGCAGTGAATATACAGATACGCAGTATTTT; CDR3aa: CASSEYTDTQYF